A single sample gave rise to the 22 T cell receptor beta chains below, sequenced in a study of identifying expanded T cells in peripheral blood. Generated by immunoSEQ multiplex PCR, the TCRdb table keeps only in-frame clones and is missing some. The sample includes some 77,000 clones, 88% seen only once; the top ten take 15% to 20%. Sequencing was performed on blood. Every receptor here comes from a person aged 18-69 years in good health.

V is TRBV6-6 and J is TRBJ1-1; D might be TRBD1 (6 bases). The germline CDR1 and CDR2 sequences are MNHNY and SVGAGI (reference sequence). The CDR3 contains 15 residues. V was cut by 2 bases and J by 1 base, with 11 bases left in between. The chain's CDR3 is CASSYPGHPNTEAFF. CDR3 bases: TGTGCCAGCAGTTACCCGGGACACCCGAACACTGAAGCTTTCTTT.

V and J are TRBV4-3 and TRBJ2-2, with D uncertain. V gave up 4 bases and J gave up 6 bases, with 15 bases separating them. The germline CDR1 and CDR2 sequences are LGHNA and YSLEER. The CDR3 loop spans 15 amino acids. CDR3 sequence reads: CASSPDSMRSGELFF. The CDR3 DNA sequence: TGCGCCAGCAGCCCGGATTCAATGAGGTCCGGGGAGCTGTTTTTT.

This clone was recorded a few times. The chain links TRBV13 to TRBJ1-1, with no clear D. The CDR3 is 13 amino acids. Looked up from germline, CDR1 is PRHDT and CDR2 is FYEKMQ (reference sequence). Between the trimmed V and J ends, which lost 2 bases and 5 bases, there was a span of 9 bases. CDR3 nucleotides: TGTGCCAGCAGCTTAAGGAGGAGGACTGAAGCTTTCTTT. Translating it yields CASSLRRRTEAFF. The complete variable domain, with remaining parts taken from reference TRBV13 and TRBJ1-1, reads AAGVIQSPRHLIKEKRETATLKCYPIPRHDTVYWYQQGPGQDPQFLISFYEKMQSDKGSIPDRFSAQQFSDYHSELNMSSLELGDSALYFCASSLRRRTEAFFGQGTRLTVV.

The V call is TRBV11-2, the J call TRBJ2-3; 12 nucleotides agree with TRBD2. Trimming removed 5 bases from V and 6 bases from J; junction bases left unmatched: 6. This CDR3 is built from 15 residues. The V gene's germline CDR1 is SGHAT and CDR2 FQNNGV. The CDR3 region is CASSPLAGGPDTQYF. DNA for the CDR3: TGTGCCAGCAGCCCCCTAGCGGGGGGGCCGGATACGCAGTATTTT.

This chain joins TRBV2 and TRBJ2-7; tentatively, D is TRBD2 (6 bases). The CDR3 consists of 14 residues. V lost 7 bases, J lost 3 bases, and 16 bases lay in between. The germline V gene encodes CDR1 SNHLY and CDR2 FYNNEI. The CDR3 DNA reads as TGTGCCAGCACCCCAATTGGGGGGAGCTACGAGCAGTACTTC. Amino acids: CASTPIGGSYEQYF. Based on the CDR3 plus reference TRBV2 and TRBJ2-7, the full variable domain is EPEVTQTPSHQVTQMGQEVILRCVPISNHLYFYWYRQILGQKVEFLVSFYNNEISEKSEIFDDQFSVERPDGSNFTLKIRSTKLEDSAMYFCASTPIGGSYEQYFGPGTRLTVT.

This clone appeared once. This chain uses TRBV19 with TRBJ1-4, with D hard to call. V lost 4 bases and J 0 bases, leaving 15 bases between the germline ends. The CDR3 runs to 17 residues. CDR1 is LNHDA, CDR2 SQIVND, per germline (reference sequence). This chain's CDR3 is CASSNPAFTATNEKLFF. The CDR3 nucleotides read TGTGCCAGTAGTAATCCCGCCTTCACCGCAACTAATGAAAAACTGTTTTTT.

This clone was observed once. This chain links TRBV30 with TRBJ2-7, with TRBD2 identical over 10 bases. The CDR3 consists of 15 residues. CDR1 is GTSNPN, CDR2 SVGIG, per germline (reference sequence). J gave up 9 bases and V 2 bases, and 13 bases lay outside the gene matches. CDR3 DNA: TGTGCCTGGAGTCCTCTAGCGGGGGTACAATCTGGGCAGTACTTC. Protein: CAWSPLAGVQSGQYF. The full variable domain, with the rest looked up from reference TRBV30 and TRBJ2-7, is SQTIHQWPATLVQPVGSPLSLECTVEGTSNPNLYWYRQAAGRGLQLLFYSVGIGQISSEVPQNLSASRPQDRQFILSSKKLLLSDSGFYLCAWSPLAGVQSGQYFGPGTRLTVT.

The genes are TRBV30 and TRBJ2-7; 7 nucleotides align to TRBD1. V lost 1 base and J lost 3; bases outside the gene matches: 3. The CDR3 is made up of 13 amino acids. CDR1 and CDR2 from the germline V gene are GTSNPN and SVGIG (reference sequence). The CDR3 DNA follows: TGTGCCTGGAGTGCGACAGGGCTCTACGAGCAGTACTTC. It translates to CAWSATGLYEQYF. Based on the CDR3 plus reference TRBV30 and TRBJ2-7, the full variable domain is SQTIHQWPATLVQPVGSPLSLECTVEGTSNPNLYWYRQAAGRGLQLLFYSVGIGQISSEVPQNLSASRPQDRQFILSSKKLLLSDSGFYLCAWSATGLYEQYFGPGTRLTVT.

The chain uses TRBV6-5 and TRBJ1-2, with D unclear. CDR3 length equals 15 residues. The V end was cut by 7 bases, the J end by 4 bases, with 19 bases between. The germline gives CDR1 MNHEY, CDR2 SVGAGI. Written as DNA, the CDR3 is TGTGCCAGCAACCCCCGACCAGAAGTTCCCTATGGCTACACCTTC. This gives the protein CASNPRPEVPYGYTF.

The chain joins TRBV6-5 to TRBJ1-2; the match to TRBD1 covers 9 bases. CDR3 length equals 15 residues. With V trimmed by 7 bases and J by 1 base, 7 bases remained unmatched. The germline gives CDR1 MNHEY, CDR2 SVGAGI. The CDR3 spells CASTTTGGFNYGYTF. The CDR3 nucleotides are TGTGCCAGCACCACAACAGGGGGCTTTAACTATGGCTACACCTTC.

The chain uses TRBV11-2 and TRBJ1-2; 8 bases are a match to TRBD1. This CDR3 comprises 14 residues. Germline CDR1 is SGHAT and CDR2 is FQNNGV. With V trimmed by 2 bases and J by 4 bases, 3 bases remained unmatched. The CDR3 reads CASSLKQGVYGYTF. The CDR3 DNA reads TGTGCCAGCAGCTTAAAACAGGGGGTCTATGGCTACACCTTC.

The V and J genes are TRBV7-8 and TRBJ1-2; no definite D call. The length of the CDR3 is 12 residues. Trimming stripped 5 bases from V and 5 bases from J, with 9 bases between. Germline V CDR1 and CDR2: SGHVS, FQNEAQ. The CDR3 loop is CASSPVGYGYTF. CDR3 in DNA: TGTGCCAGCAGCCCGGTAGGATATGGCTACACCTTC.

The genes are TRBV21-1 and TRBJ2-3; whether TRBD2, the table's D call, matches the DNA was not checked. TRBV21-1 is marked as a pseudogene. The CDR3 totals 14 residues. The CDR3, as DNA: TGTGCCAGCAGCATGGGCCGGGACACAGATACGCAGTATTTT. Residues: CASSMGRDTDTQYF.

The CDR3 reads CASSTGTSNTEAFF. The CDR3 bases are TGTGCCAGTAGTACAGGAACATCGAACACTGAAGCTTTCTTT. The rearrangement joins TRBV19 to TRBJ1-1; D call uncertain. Trimming left V 4 bases short and J 1 base short, with 10 bases between. In germline, CDR1 is LNHDA, CDR2 SQIVND (reference sequence). This CDR3 is 14 amino acids long.

The gene calls are TRBV2 and TRBJ2-1; maybe TRBD2 (6 bases). The CDR3 has 13 residues. CDR1 is SNHLY, CDR2 FYNNEI, per germline. Deletions cut 8 bases from V and 7 bases from J, with 15 bases between. The CDR3 DNA reads as TGTGCCAGCGGGCGGGGCTCTCGTAATGAGCAGTTCTTC. As protein: CASGRGSRNEQFF. The full variable domain, completed using reference TRBV2 and TRBJ2-1, is EPEVTQTPSHQVTQMGQEVILRCVPISNHLYFYWYRQILGQKVEFLVSFYNNEISEKSEIFDDQFSVERPDGSNFTLKIRSTKLEDSAMYFCASGRGSRNEQFFGPGTRLTVL.

The chain recombines TRBV15 with TRBJ2-7; D unclear. V gave up 5 bases and J gave up 3 bases, with 5 bases separating them. Germline values: CDR1 LNHNV, CDR2 YYDKDF (reference sequence). This CDR3 comprises 11 residues. CDR3: CATSYGYEQYF. The DNA of the CDR3 is TGTGCCACCAGCTACGGCTACGAGCAGTACTTC.

This clone was recorded only once. The CDR3 protein is CSVAGHGGYEQYF. The CDR3, as DNA: TGCAGCGTTGCGGGACATGGGGGCTACGAGCAGTACTTC. The chain uses TRBV29-1 and TRBJ2-7, with D perhaps TRBD1 (6 bases). The CDR3 consists of 13 residues. Germline CDR1 is SQVTM and CDR2 is ANQGSEA. The ends were cut back, 4 bases at V and 3 bases at J, with 13 bases in the middle.

The chain uses TRBV7-8 and TRBJ2-2, with D possibly TRBD2 on 5 matching bases. Germline CDR1 SGHVS, CDR2 FQNEAQ. The V and J ends lost 5 bases and 0 bases respectively, with 7 bases between them. This CDR3 is 14 amino acids long. The CDR3 DNA reads TGTGCCAGCAGCCCGGGGTCGAACACCGGGGAGCTGTTTTTT. Translated: CASSPGSNTGELFF.

This chain joins TRBV19 and TRBJ2-7, with 11 bases identical to TRBD1. The CDR3 is 18 residues long. The ends lost 5 bases at V and 0 bases at J; junction bases unmatched: 12. Germline V gene sequence: CDR1 LNHDA, CDR2 SQIVND (reference sequence). The CDR3 DNA is TGTGCCAGTAGTCCGGGACCGGGACAGGGGGACTACTCCTACGAGCAGTACTTC. Translating gives CASSPGPGQGDYSYEQYF.

The chain uses TRBV7-9 and TRBJ2-7; 8 nucleotides line up with TRBD1. The CDR3 has 17 residues. V lost 2 bases, J lost 2 bases, and 11 bases stayed unmatched. CDR1 SEHNR and CDR2 FQNEAQ come from the germline V gene (reference sequence). The CDR3 nucleotides read TGTGCCAGCAGCTTACACCAAAAGGGACAGGCAGCCTACGAGCAGTACTTC. Its protein is CASSLHQKGQAAYEQYF.

The DNA for the CDR3 is TGTGCCAGTAGTATAACCGGACAGGTTGGCAATCAGCCCCAGCATTTT. Translated, it gives CASSITGQVGNQPQHF. The V gene is TRBV19, the J gene TRBJ1-5, with 7 bases identical to TRBD1. Unmatched junction bases numbered 6, after V lost 2 bases and J lost 2 bases. Germline CDR1 and CDR2: LNHDA and SQIVND (reference sequence). This CDR3 has 16 residues.

This clone was seen only once. The J gene is TRBJ1-5, the V gene TRBV30, with D uncertain. V was clipped by 1 base and J by 4 bases, with 8 bases between them. The CDR3 has 13 amino acids. Germline-derived CDR1 and CDR2 are GTSNPN and SVGIG (reference sequence). CDR3 protein: CAWSGGGNQPQHF. DNA for the CDR3: TGTGCCTGGAGTGGGGGTGGGAATCAGCCCCAGCATTTT.